Presented here are 3 T cell receptor beta chains from one specimen sequenced in a study of blood T cell repertoires in COVID-19. Using immunoSEQ multiplex PCR, the repertoire was profiled, and TCRdb retains in-frame clones only, with some absent. Of 95,000 to 150,000 clones in the sample, 69% were seen once. The specimen sequenced was peripheral blood. The receptors come from a woman in her 70s with acute or convalescent COVID-19.

This rearrangement joins TRBV19 to TRBJ2-3; 8 bases match TRBD1. Germline trimming cut 8 bases from V and 3 bases from J; bases unmatched to any gene: 7. This CDR3 is 14 amino acids long. CDR1 and CDR2 (germline): LNHDA, SQIVND (reference sequence). CDR3 sequence reads: CASGQGLRTDTQYF. The CDR3 DNA reads TGTGCCAGTGGACAGGGACTTAGGACAGATACGCAGTATTTT.

The chain joins TRBV5-4 to TRBJ1-2; 7 nucleotides align to TRBD1. J was trimmed by 6 bases and V by 4 bases; bases with no gene match: 6. The CDR3 is 13 residues long. CDR1 is SGHNT and CDR2 is YYREEE in the germline V gene (reference sequence). CDR3 coding DNA: TGTGCCAGCAGCATAAGGGGGCGTGATGGCTACACCTTC. Its translation is CASSIRGRDGYTF. Together with reference TRBV5-4 and TRBJ1-2, the CDR3 gives the full variable domain: ETGVTQSPTHLIKTRGQQVTLRCSSQSGHNTVSWYQQALGQGPQFIFQYYREEENGRGNFPPRFSGLQFPNYSSELNVNALELDDSALYLCASSIRGRDGYTFGSGTRLTVV.

The gene calls are TRBV2 and TRBJ2-3; D perhaps matches TRBD2 (6 bases). Trimming took off 0 bases at V and 4 bases at J, with 11 bases between the two ends. The CDR3 is 15 amino acids. From germline, CDR1 is SNHLY and CDR2 FYNNEI. Written as DNA, the CDR3 is TGTGCCAGCAGTGAAGCGCGGGAACCCCCAGATACGCAGTATTTT. This encodes CASSEAREPPDTQYF.